A single sample is the source of the 19 T cell receptor beta chains below, sequenced in a study of T cells in Graves' hyperthyroidism and ophthalmopathy. Amplified TCR beta CDR3 regions came from RNA transcripts. A set of HTBI primers served as the primers for a first-round RT-PCR of the TCR CDR3. TCRdb ran MiXCR on the multiplex PCR reads and lists one entry per CDR3 protein. The table lists 150,000 to 200,000 distinct CDR3 sequences, 9.4% of them singletons. Sequences were obtained from blood. These receptors were taken from a woman between 18 and 29 years old with Graves' hyperthyroidism that later progressed to Graves' ophthalmopathy.

V is TRBV20-1 and J is TRBJ1-5, with D tentatively TRBD1 (6 bases). Trimming cost V 3 bases and J 1 base, with 19 bases left between them. The CDR3 totals 17 residues. Germline CDR1 DFQATT, CDR2 SNEGSKA (reference sequence). The CDR3 loop reads CSARDYRERYSNQPQHF. CDR3 nucleotides: TGCAGTGCTAGGGACTACAGGGAACGGTACAGCAATCAGCCCCAGCATTTT.

This clonotype was seen ten or more times. V gene TRBV30 combines with J gene TRBJ2-5; tentative D call: TRBD2 (5 bases). From germline, CDR1 is GTSNPN and CDR2 SVGIG (reference sequence). This CDR3 is built from 13 residues. The V gene lost 2 bases and the J gene lost 4 bases, with 11 bases spanning the gap. The CDR3 loop is CAWSPGNGETQYF. The CDR3 bases are TGTGCCTGGAGTCCGGGGAATGGAGAGACCCAGTACTTC.

This clonotype was picked up many times. The chain has TRBV7-2 and TRBJ2-7; 9 bases match TRBD2. The V gene end was trimmed by 3 bases and the J gene end by 6 bases; junction bases not matched to a gene: 9. The CDR3 is 15 amino acids. Germline CDR1 reads SGHTA; CDR2 reads FQGNSA. The CDR3: CASSFTRGGLSEQYF. CDR3 DNA: TGTGCCAGCAGCTTTACGCGGGGGGGCCTCAGCGAGCAGTACTTC.

This clonotype has a count of ten or more. The chain combines TRBV7-9 with TRBJ1-1; D not resolved. CDR1 is SEHNR and CDR2 is FQNEAQ in the germline V gene (reference sequence). V shed 4 bases and J shed 4 bases, with 10 bases lying between them. The CDR3 has 13 amino acids. CDR3 sequence: CASSSRPGTEAFF. CDR3 in DNA: TGTGCCAGCAGCTCCAGACCTGGCACTGAAGCTTTCTTT.

In its sample, this clonotype was seen a few times. The gene calls are TRBV27 and TRBJ2-6; D gene uncertain. Trimming took 6 bases from V and 0 from J, leaving 15 bases between them. The CDR3 is 17 residues long. Per the germline V gene, CDR1 is MNHEY and CDR2 is SMNVEV (reference sequence). CDR3 bases: TGTGCCAGCAGCTCAAGCGAATTAATCTCTGGGGCCAACGTCCTGACTTTC. Translated, it gives CASSSSELISGANVLTF.

The rearrangement uses TRBV29-1 and TRBJ2-1, with TRBD1 as a possible D gene (6 bases). Trimming removed 6 bases at V and 10 bases at J, with 10 bases between. The CDR3 covers 10 residues. Germline V gene lookup returns CDR1 SQVTM and CDR2 ANQGSEA. The DNA for the CDR3 is TGCAGCGTGGGGGCACTCGAGCAGTTCTTC. This translates into CSVGALEQFF.

This clonotype was observed many times. One end of the junction varies from germline; a read error may be responsible. The chain is built from TRBV10-3 and TRBJ1-5; 7 positions agree with TRBD1. Germline CDR1 ENHRY, CDR2 SYGVKD. The CDR3 is 13 residues long. CDR3 coding DNA: TGTGCCATCAGTGATGCCCGGGACAGCCCCCCGAATTTT. This translates into CAISDARDSPPNF.

This clonotype has a count of ten or more. The V gene is TRBV4-1, the J gene TRBJ1-2; D is unclear. Deletions cut 1 base from V and 8 bases from J, with 17 bases between. The length of the CDR3 is 15 residues. Germline CDR1 reads MGHRA; CDR2 reads YSYEKL. The CDR3 loop is CASSQVLARDDGYTF. The CDR3 DNA is TGCGCCAGCAGCCAAGTCCTTGCTCGGGATGACGGCTACACCTTC.

This clonotype was seen ten or more times. The rearrangement links TRBV7-2 to TRBJ2-3; 14 bases align to TRBD2. This CDR3 comprises 16 residues. CDR1 SGHTA and CDR2 FQGNSA come from the germline V gene. Trimming removed 4 bases from V and 6 bases from J; junction bases left unmatched: 6. The CDR3 coding sequence is TGTGCCAGCAGCTCGAGACTAGCGGGGGGGCCGGATACGCAGTATTTT. Protein: CASSSRLAGGPDTQYF. The full variable domain, completed using reference TRBV7-2 and TRBJ2-3, is GAGVSQSPSNKVTEKGKDVELRCDPISGHTALYWYRQSLGQGLEFLIYFQGNSAPDKSGLPSDRFSAERTGGSVSTLTIQRTQQEDSAVYLCASSSRLAGGPDTQYFGPGTRLTVL.

This clonotype was counted ten times or more. The chain carries TRBV15 and TRBJ2-1; the D gene is possibly TRBD2 (6 bases). V shed 5 bases and J shed 2 bases, with 13 bases lying between them. The V gene's germline CDR1 is LNHNV and CDR2 YYDKDF (reference sequence). The CDR3 consists of 15 residues. CDR3 region: CATSLDAGPYNEQFF. As DNA, the CDR3 is TGTGCCACCAGCCTGGACGCGGGACCCTACAATGAGCAGTTCTTC.

Ten or more counts support this clonotype. The chain uses TRBV18 and TRBJ1-1; a possible D gene is TRBD1 (6 bases). The CDR3 is made up of 15 amino acids. Germline V gene data show CDR1 as KGHSH and CDR2 as LQKENI. Trimming stripped 7 bases from V and 3 bases from J, with 18 bases between. Here the CDR3 DNA reads TGTGCCAGCTTCCCGCCGGCGGGGGCGGACACTGAAGCTTTCTTT. Amino acid sequence: CASFPPAGADTEAFF. Full variable domain (outside the CDR3, taken from reference TRBV18 and TRBJ1-1): NAGVMQNPRHLVRRRGQEARLRCSPMKGHSHVYWYRQLPEEGLKFMVYLQKENIIDESGMPKERFSAEFPKEGPSILRIQQVVRGDSAAYFCASFPPAGADTEAFFGQGTRLTVV.

This clonotype appeared many times. This chain links TRBV6-1 with TRBJ1-2; a weak D match, TRBD1 (5 bases). Trimming cost V 1 base and J 8 bases, with 14 bases left between them. Germline CDR1 reads MNHNS; CDR2 reads SASEGT. The CDR3 runs 14 residues. The CDR3 DNA follows: TGTGCCAGCAGTGAAGGAGGCAGGGCGGGCGGCTACACCTTC. Translation: CASSEGGRAGGYTF.

This clonotype showed up many times. The chain joins TRBV20-1 to TRBJ2-5, with 13 bases that match TRBD2. Germline V gene lookup returns CDR1 DFQATT and CDR2 SNEGSKA (reference sequence). There are 17 residues in the CDR3. J gave up 3 bases and V 6 bases, and 13 bases lay outside the gene matches. CDR3 loop: CSAPHSQGTSGEETQYF. CDR3 coding DNA: TGCAGTGCACCTCATTCCCAGGGGACTAGCGGGGAAGAGACCCAGTACTTC.

The DNA of the CDR3 is TGTGCCTGGATGACGGGGAACCGCCCAGATACGCAGTATTTT. Its translation: CAWMTGNRPDTQYF. The V and J genes are TRBV30 and TRBJ2-3, with a possible D match to TRBD2 (5 bases). V was clipped by 4 bases and J by 4 bases, with 15 bases between them. The CDR3 length is 14 residues. Germline V gene lookup returns CDR1 GTSNPN and CDR2 SVGIG (reference sequence).

The chain links TRBV12-3 or TRBV12-4 to TRBJ2-1; D is perhaps TRBD1 or TRBD2 (7 bases each). This CDR3 comprises 15 residues. Trimming removed 6 bases from V and 2 bases from J, with 14 bases in between. Here the CDR3 reads CASSPGGGTYNEQFF. CDR3 coding DNA: TGTGCCAGCAGCCCAGGGGGAGGGACCTACAATGAGCAGTTCTTC.

V is TRBV5-4 and J is TRBJ2-7; tentatively, D is TRBD2 (5 bases). V was pared by 1 base and J by 3 bases, with 14 bases between. From germline, CDR1 is SGHNT and CDR2 YYREEE (reference sequence). This CDR3 region has 15 residues. The CDR3 DNA sequence: TGTGCCAGCAGCTTGATAGGAGGATCTAACTACGAGCAGTACTTC. As protein: CASSLIGGSNYEQYF.

This clonotype was observed a few times. The V and J genes are TRBV4-1 and TRBJ2-3, with D possibly matching TRBD2 (5 bases). The V end lost 3 bases, the J end lost 6 bases, and 16 bases lay between the germline ends. This CDR3 contains 15 residues. Germline V gene sequence: CDR1 MGHRA, CDR2 YSYEKL. The CDR3 nucleotides read TGCGCCAGCAGCCAGGCCCCTAAGGGCGGGGATACGCAGTATTTT. This codes for CASSQAPKGGDTQYF.

This clonotype was picked up many times. The DNA for the CDR3 is TGTGCCAGCAAAGGAGGAGGGGATTTCCAACTCAATGAGCAGTTCTTC. It specifies CASKGGGDFQLNEQFF. The chain has TRBV27 and TRBJ2-1; possibly TRBD2 for D (6 bases). Trimming took 7 bases from V and 6 from J, leaving 22 bases between them. The CDR3 runs to 16 residues. Germline V gene sequence: CDR1 MNHEY, CDR2 SMNVEV (reference sequence).

The sample holds a few counts of this clonotype. The V and J genes are TRBV14 and TRBJ2-1; TRBD2 agrees at 10 bases. The CDR3 covers 23 residues. CDR1 and CDR2 from the germline V gene are SGHDN and FVKESK. The V and J ends lost 3 bases and 0 bases, in that order; junction bases with no gene match: 23. The CDR3 DNA reads as TGTGCCAGCAGCCATAAGTACACCTATTACCCACTAGCGGGGATTAGCTCCTACAATGAGCAGTTCTTC. Translating it yields CASSHKYTYYPLAGISSYNEQFF. Combining the CDR3 with reference TRBV14 and TRBJ2-1 gives the whole variable domain EAGVTQFPSHSVIEKGQTVTLRCDPISGHDNLYWYRRVMGKEIKFLLHFVKESKQDESGMPNNRFLAERTGGTYSTLKVQPAELEDSGVYFCASSHKYTYYPLAGISSYNEQFFGPGTRLTVL.